This T cell receptor (beta chain) was identified during a study of blood T cell repertoires in COVID-19. Study-level background: Samples came from the United States, Italy and Spain, spanning acute and convalescent COVID-19.

Libraries were prepared by immunoSEQ multiplex PCR; TCRdb keeps only in-frame clonotypes and omits some of them. Here the sample spans some 220,000 clones, 82% being singletons. Germline V gives CDR1 GTSNPN, CDR2 SVGIG (reference sequence). The CDR3 has 14 residues. Losses at the gene ends were 2 bases for V and 6 bases for J; bases not matched to a gene: 7. Sequenced material: peripheral blood. The chain employs TRBV30 and TRBJ1-5; 7 bases match TRBD1. This clonotype originated in a woman in her 70s with COVID-19, enrolled during active disease. The CDR3 DNA reads as TGTGCCTGGAGTCCGACAGGGATGGGTCAGCCCCAGCATTTT. Encoded protein: CAWSPTGMGQPQHF.